This TCR beta chain appears in the sequencing data of a study of radiotherapy plus CTLA-4 blockade in lung cancer. Study information: In less than 20% of patients, objective responses were seen; approximately 34% had disease control.

The study treated chemo-refractory metastatic non-small-cell lung cancer patients with focal radiation plus ipilimumab CTLA-4 blockade. CDR1 and CDR2 from the germline V gene are SGHTA and FQGNSA. J lost 1 base, V lost 4 bases, and 5 bases had no gene match. The CDR3 totals 15 residues. In the case of this clone: Its antigen is unidentified.

Measured with immunoSEQ multiplex PCR; TCRdb has only the in-frame clones, and not every one. The data show 90,000 to 95,000 clones, 83% seen once. Study findings and constraints: Among reported predictors of response, early blood T cell clone dynamics with interferon-beta performed best. An expansion of tumor-derived TCR clones occurred in blood after radiotherapy plus ipilimumab.

The rearrangement links TRBV7-2 to TRBJ2-3; 7 bases are a match to TRBD1. This TCR was recovered from a human donor with non-small cell lung cancer who had stable disease on radiotherapy plus ipilimumab. Sequences were derived from peripheral blood, sampled from a patient treated with radiotherapy plus ipilimumab. Here the CDR3 DNA reads TGTGCCAGCAGCTCAAGACAGGGACGCACAGATACGCAGTATTTT. It codes for CASSSRQGRTDTQYF.